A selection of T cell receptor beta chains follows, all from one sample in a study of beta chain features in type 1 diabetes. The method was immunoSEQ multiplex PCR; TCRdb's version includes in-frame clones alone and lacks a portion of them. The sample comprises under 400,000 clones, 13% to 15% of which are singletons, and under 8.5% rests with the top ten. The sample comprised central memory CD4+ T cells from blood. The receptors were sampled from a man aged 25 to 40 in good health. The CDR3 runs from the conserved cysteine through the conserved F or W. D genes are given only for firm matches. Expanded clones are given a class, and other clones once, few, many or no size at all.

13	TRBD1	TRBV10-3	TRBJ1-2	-	TGTGCCAGCCGGGGACAGGCTCGGTATGGCTACACCTTC	CASRGQARYGYTF
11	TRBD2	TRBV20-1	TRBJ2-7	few	TGCAGTGTCGGGGGGGCTTACGAGCAGTACTTC	CSVGGAYEQYF
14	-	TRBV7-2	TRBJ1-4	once	TGTGCCAGCAGCCGACGGAACAGTGCTGAAAAACTGTTTTTT	CASSRRNSAEKLFF
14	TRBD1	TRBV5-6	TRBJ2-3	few	TGTGCCAGCAGCATCGGGACAGCCACAGATACGCAGTATTTT	CASSIGTATDTQYF
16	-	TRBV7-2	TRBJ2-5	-	TGTGCCAGCAGCTCACGTGGACGAGTAATCCGAGAGACCCAGTACTTC	CASSSRGRVIRETQYF
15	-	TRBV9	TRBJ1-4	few	TGTGCCAGCAGCGTAGATTACAGCCAGAATGAAAAACTGTTTTTT	CASSVDYSQNEKLFF
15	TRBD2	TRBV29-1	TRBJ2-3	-	TGCAGCGTTGTCCCAGGCGGGGGAGGGCATGATACGCAGTATTTT	CSVVPGGGGHDTQYF
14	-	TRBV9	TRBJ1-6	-	TGTGCCAGCAGCGTAGGGTCCTATAATTCACCCCTCCACTTT	CASSVGSYNSPLHF
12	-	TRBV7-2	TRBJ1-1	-	TGTGCCAGCAGCTTCCTTAGTACTGAAGCTTTCTTT	CASSFLSTEAFF
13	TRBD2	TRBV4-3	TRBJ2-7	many	TGCGCCAGCAGCCAATCGCCGGGGGGCGAGCAGTACTTC	CASSQSPGGEQYF
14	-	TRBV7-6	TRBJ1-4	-	TGTGCCAGCAGCCCCCAGGGACTTAATGAAAAACTGTTTTTT	CASSPQGLNEKLFF
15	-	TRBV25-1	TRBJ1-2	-	TGTGCCAGCAGTGAAGCGGGACCCCTTCTGCGGGGCTACACCTTC	CASSEAGPLLRGYTF
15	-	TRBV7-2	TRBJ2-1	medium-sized	TGTGCCAGCAGCACCACTAGATCATCCTACAATGAGCAGTTCTTC	CASSTTRSSYNEQFF
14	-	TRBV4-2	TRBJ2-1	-	TGTGCCAGCAGCCTGCGGAGCTCCTACAATGAGCAGTTCTTC	CASSLRSSYNEQFF
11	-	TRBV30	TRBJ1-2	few	TGTGCCTGGAGTCCGGGACATGGCTACACCTTC	CAWSPGHGYTF
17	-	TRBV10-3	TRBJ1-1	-	TGTGCCATCAGTGAGTCGAGTCCGGGAGGGGTGAACACTGAAGCTTTCTTT	CAISESSPGGVNTEAFF
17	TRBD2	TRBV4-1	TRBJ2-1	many	TGCGCCAGCAGACCAGGACTAGCGGGTAACCGGGAGGATGAGCAGTTCTTC	CASRPGLAGNREDEQFF
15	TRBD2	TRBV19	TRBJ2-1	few	TGTGCCAGTAGACGGCGGGAGGCTCCCTACAATGAGCAGTTCTTC	CASRRREAPYNEQFF
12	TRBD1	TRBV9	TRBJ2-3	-	TGTGCCAGCAACAGGGGGACAGATACGCAGTATTTT	CASNRGTDTQYF
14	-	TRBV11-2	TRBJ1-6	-	TGTGCCAGCAGCTTTAAACAGGATAATTCACCCCTCCACTTT	CASSFKQDNSPLHF
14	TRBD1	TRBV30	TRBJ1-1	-	TGTGCCTGGAGAGGGGACAGGAGGAACACTGAAGCTTTCTTT	CAWRGDRRNTEAFF
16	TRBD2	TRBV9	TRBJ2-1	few	TGTGCCAGCAGCGTACTAGCGGGAGGGCCCCACAATGAGCAGTTCTTC	CASSVLAGGPHNEQFF
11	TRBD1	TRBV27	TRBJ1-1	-	TGTGCCACCCTAGAGGGGGCTGCGGCTTTCTTT	CATLEGAAAFF
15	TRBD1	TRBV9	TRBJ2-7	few	TGTGCCAGCAGCGTAGCGGCAGGGGGCTGGGGCGAGCAGTACTTC	CASSVAAGGWGEQYF
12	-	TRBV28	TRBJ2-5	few	TGTGCCAGTACACCTGGCCAAGAGACCCAGTACTTC	CASTPGQETQYF
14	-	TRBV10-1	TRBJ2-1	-	TGCGCCAGCAGTGAAGGTCTAGTTGGTAATGAGCAGTTCTTC	CASSEGLVGNEQFF
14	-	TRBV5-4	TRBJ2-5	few	TGTGCCAGCAGCTCAGGGGCCTCAGCAGAGACCCAGTACTTC	CASSSGASAETQYF
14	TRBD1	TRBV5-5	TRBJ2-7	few	TGTGCCAGCAGCACCGGGACAGGGGACTACGAGCAGTACTTC	CASSTGTGDYEQYF
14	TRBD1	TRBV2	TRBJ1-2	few	TGTGCCAGCAGTCAAGAACAGGGGTTAGGTGGCTACACCTTC	CASSQEQGLGGYTF
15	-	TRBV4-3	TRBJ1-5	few	TGCGCCAGCAGCCAAGATCTGTACGGGTATCAGCCCCAGCATTTT	CASSQDLYGYQPQHF
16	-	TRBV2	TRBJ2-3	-	TGTGCCAGCAGCTCAGGGGCCGGGGGGAGGTCAGATACGCAGTATTTT	CASSSGAGGRSDTQYF
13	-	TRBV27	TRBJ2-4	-	TGTGCCAGCAGTCCAGGGCGGTGGGGGATTCAGTACTTC	CASSPGRWGIQYF
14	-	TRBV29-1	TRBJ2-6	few	TGCAGCGTTCAGGCTAGCTCTGGGGCCAACGTCCTGACTTTC	CSVQASSGANVLTF
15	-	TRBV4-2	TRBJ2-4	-	TGTGCCAGCAGCCAAATTACCGCGGGCCCGGACATTCAGTACTTC	CASSQITAGPDIQYF
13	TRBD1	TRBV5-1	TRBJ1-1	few	TGCGCCAGCAGCTCGCAGGGGGGCACTGAAGCTTTCTTT	CASSSQGGTEAFF
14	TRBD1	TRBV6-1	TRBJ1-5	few	TGTGCCAGCAGAGGGACAGGGGTTGGTCAGCCCCAGCATTTT	CASRGTGVGQPQHF
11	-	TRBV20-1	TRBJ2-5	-	TGCAGTGCTAATTATGGGCAGACCCAGTACTTC	CSANYGQTQYF
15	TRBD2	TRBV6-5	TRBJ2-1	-	TGTGCCAGCAGCCGGGGACTAGCGGGAGTAAGGGAGCAGTTCTTC	CASSRGLAGVREQFF
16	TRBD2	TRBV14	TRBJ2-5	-	TGTGCCAGCAGCCTCGTCCGCGGGACTACTCAAGAGACCCAGTACTTC	CASSLVRGTTQETQYF
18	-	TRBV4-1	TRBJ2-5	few	TGCGCCAGCAGCCCCCCCGGTGCCGGGTCCTCAATGGGAGAGACCCAGTACTTC	CASSPPGAGSSMGETQYF
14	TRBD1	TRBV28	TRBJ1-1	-	TGTGCCAGCAGCACTAACAGGGGGTCGGGGAAAGCTTTCTTT	CASSTNRGSGKAFF